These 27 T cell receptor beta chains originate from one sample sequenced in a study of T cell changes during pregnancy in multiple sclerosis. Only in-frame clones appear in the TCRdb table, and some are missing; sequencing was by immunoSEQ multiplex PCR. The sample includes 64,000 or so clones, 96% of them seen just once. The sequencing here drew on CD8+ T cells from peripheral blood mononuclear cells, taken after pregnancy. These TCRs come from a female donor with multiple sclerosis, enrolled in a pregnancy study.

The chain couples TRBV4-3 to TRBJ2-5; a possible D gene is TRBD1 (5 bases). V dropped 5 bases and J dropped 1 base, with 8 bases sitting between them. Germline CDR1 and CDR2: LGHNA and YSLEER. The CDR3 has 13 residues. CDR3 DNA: TGCGCCAGCAGCGACAGTATCCAAGAGACCCAGTACTTC. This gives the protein CASSDSIQETQYF.

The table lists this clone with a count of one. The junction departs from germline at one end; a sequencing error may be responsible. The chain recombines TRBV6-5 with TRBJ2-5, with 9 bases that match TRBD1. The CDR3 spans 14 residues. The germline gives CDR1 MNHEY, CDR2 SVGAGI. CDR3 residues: CASSDSTGGGTQYF. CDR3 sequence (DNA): TGTGCCAGCAGTGACTCTACAGGGGGCGGGACCCAGTACTTC.

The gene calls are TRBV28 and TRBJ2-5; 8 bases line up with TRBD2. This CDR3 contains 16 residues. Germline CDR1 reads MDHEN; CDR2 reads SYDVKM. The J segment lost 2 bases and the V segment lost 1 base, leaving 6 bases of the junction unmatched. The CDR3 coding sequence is TGTGCCAGCAGTTTATCGCTTAGCGGGGCACAAGAGACCCAGTACTTC. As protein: CASSLSLSGAQETQYF. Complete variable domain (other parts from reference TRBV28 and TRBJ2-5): DVKVTQSSRYLVKRTGEKVFLECVQDMDHENMFWYRQDPGLGLRLIYFSYDVKMKEKGDIPEGYSVSREKKERFSLILESASTNQTSMYLCASSLSLSGAQETQYFGPGTRLLVL.

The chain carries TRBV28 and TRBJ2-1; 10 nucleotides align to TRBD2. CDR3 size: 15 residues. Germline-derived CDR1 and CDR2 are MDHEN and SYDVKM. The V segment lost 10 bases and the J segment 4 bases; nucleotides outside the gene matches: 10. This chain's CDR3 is CATAARTSGYNEQFF. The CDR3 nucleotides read TGTGCCACAGCCGCAAGGACTAGCGGTTACAATGAGCAGTTCTTC.

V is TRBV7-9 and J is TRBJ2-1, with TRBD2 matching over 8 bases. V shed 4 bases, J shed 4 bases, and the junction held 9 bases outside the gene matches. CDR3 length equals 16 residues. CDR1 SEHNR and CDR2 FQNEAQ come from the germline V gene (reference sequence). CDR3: CASSSRLAPRYNEQFF. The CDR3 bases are TGTGCCAGCAGCTCCCGACTAGCGCCAAGGTACAATGAGCAGTTCTTC.

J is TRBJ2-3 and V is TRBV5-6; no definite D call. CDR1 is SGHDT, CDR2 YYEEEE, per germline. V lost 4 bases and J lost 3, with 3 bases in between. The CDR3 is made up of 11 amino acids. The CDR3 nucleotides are TGTGCCAGCAGCCTGACAGATACGCAGTATTTT. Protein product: CASSLTDTQYF.

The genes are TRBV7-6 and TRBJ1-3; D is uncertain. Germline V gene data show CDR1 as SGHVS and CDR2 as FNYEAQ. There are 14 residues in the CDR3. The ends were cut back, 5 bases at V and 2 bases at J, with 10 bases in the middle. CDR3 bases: TGTGCCAGCAGCCAAGGAGGAGCTGGAAACACCATATATTTT. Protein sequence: CASSQGGAGNTIYF.

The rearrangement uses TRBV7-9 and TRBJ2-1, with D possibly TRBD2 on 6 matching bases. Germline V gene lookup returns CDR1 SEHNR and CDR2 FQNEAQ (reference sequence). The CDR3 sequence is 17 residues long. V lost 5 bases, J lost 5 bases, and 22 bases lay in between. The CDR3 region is CASSLSVGGVRDNEQFF. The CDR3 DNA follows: TGTGCCAGCAGCCTCTCGGTTGGCGGGGTGAGGGACAATGAGCAGTTCTTC.

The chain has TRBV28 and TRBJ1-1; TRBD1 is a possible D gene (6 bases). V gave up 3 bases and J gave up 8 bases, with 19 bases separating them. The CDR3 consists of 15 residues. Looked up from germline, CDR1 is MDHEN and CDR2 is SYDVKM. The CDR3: CASSFLDSVREEAFF. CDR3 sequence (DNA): TGTGCCAGCAGTTTTCTGGACAGCGTTCGTGAGGAAGCTTTCTTT.

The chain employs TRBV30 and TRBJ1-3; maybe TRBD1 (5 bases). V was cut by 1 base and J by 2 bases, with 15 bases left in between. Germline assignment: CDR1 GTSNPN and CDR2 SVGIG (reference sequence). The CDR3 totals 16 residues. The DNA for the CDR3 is TGTGCCTGGAGTGCCCCGGACAAAATCGCTGGAAACACCATATATTTT. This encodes CAWSAPDKIAGNTIYF.

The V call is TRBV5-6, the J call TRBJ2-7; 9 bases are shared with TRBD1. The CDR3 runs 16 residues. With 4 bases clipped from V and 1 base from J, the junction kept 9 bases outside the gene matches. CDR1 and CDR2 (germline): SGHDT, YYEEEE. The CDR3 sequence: CASSRGPGQGSYEQYF. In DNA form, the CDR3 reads TGTGCCAGCAGCCGAGGACCGGGACAGGGTTCCTACGAGCAGTACTTC.

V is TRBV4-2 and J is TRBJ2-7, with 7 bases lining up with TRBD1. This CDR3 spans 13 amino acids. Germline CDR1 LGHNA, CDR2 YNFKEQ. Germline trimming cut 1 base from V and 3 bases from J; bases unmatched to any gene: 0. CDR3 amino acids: CASSQGDSYEQYF. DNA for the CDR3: TGTGCCAGCAGCCAAGGGGACAGCTACGAGCAGTACTTC.

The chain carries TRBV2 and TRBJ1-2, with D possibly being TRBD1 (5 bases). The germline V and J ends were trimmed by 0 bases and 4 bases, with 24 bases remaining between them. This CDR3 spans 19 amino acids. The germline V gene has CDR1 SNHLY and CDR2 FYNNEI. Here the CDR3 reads CASSEALVLESGFGYGYTF. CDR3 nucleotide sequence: TGTGCCAGCAGTGAAGCGCTTGTATTAGAGTCAGGGTTCGGCTATGGCTACACCTTC.

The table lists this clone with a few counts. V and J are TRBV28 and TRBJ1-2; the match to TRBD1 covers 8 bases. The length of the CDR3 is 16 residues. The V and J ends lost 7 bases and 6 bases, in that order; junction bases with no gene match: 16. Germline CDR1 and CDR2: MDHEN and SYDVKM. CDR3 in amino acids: CASTHPGRGRRNGYTF. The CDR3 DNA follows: TGTGCCAGCACCCATCCGGGCAGGGGGCGTCGAAATGGCTACACCTTC.

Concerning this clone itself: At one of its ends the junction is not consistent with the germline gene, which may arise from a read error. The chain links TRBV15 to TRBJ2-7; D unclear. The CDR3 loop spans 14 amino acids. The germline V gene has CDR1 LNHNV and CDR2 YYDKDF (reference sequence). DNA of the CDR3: TGTGCCACCAGCAGTGGGCCGGCCACCTACGCGCAGTACTTC. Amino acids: CATSSGPATYAQYF.

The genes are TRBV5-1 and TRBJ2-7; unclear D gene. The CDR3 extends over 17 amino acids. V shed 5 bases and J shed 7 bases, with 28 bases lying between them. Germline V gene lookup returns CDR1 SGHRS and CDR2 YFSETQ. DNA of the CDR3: TGCGCCAGCAGTAACTTAGTCTCGGCCACAACCCCGGAGGAGCAGTACTTC. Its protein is CASSNLVSATTPEEQYF.

CDR3 loop: CATRDRGLSKLFF. Written as DNA, the CDR3 is TGTGCCACCCGGGACAGGGGTTTGTCAAAACTGTTTTTT. V and J are TRBV19 and TRBJ1-4; the match to TRBD1 covers 10 bases. The CDR3 has 13 residues. V trimming: 10 bases; J trimming: 10 bases; junction bases outside the gene matches: 9. CDR1 is LNHDA, CDR2 SQIVND, per germline (reference sequence). The whole variable domain, remainder taken from reference TRBV19 and TRBJ1-4, is DGGITQSPKYLFRKEGQNVTLSCEQNLNHDAMYWYRQDPGQGLRLIYYSQIVNDFQKGDIAEGYSVSREKKESFPLTVTSAQKNPTAFYLCATRDRGLSKLFFGSGTQLSVL.

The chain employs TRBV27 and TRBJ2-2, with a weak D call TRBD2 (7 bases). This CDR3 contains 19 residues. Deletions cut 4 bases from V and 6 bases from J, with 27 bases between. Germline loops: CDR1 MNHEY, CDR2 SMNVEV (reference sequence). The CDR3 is CASSSGTFGGGSPAGELFF. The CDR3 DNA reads TGTGCCAGCAGTTCCGGGACATTTGGTGGCGGGAGCCCGGCCGGGGAGCTGTTTTTT.

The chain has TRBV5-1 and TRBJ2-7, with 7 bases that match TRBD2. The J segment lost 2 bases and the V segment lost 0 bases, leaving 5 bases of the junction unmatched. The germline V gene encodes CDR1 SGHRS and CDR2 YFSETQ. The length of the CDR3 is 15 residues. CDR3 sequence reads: CASSLGSGGTYEQYF. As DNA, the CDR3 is TGCGCCAGCAGCTTGGGATCGGGAGGAACCTACGAGCAGTACTTC.

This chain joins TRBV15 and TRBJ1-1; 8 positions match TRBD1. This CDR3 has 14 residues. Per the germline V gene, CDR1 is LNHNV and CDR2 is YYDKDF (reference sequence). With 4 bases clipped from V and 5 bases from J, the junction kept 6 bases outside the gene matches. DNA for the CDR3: TGTGCCACCAGCACCGGACAGGGTTGGACTGAAGCTTTCTTT. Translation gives CATSTGQGWTEAFF.

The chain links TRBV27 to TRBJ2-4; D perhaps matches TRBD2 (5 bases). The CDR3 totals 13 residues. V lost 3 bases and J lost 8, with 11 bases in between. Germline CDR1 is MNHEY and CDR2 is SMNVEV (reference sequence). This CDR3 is CASSFTGLDIQYF. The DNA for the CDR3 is TGTGCCAGCAGTTTTACCGGACTGGACATTCAGTACTTC.

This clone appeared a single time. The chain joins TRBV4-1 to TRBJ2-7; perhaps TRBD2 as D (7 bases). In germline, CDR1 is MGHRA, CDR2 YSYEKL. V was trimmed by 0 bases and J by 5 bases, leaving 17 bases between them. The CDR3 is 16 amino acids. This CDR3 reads CASSQEFSGGADEQYF. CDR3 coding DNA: TGCGCCAGCAGCCAAGAATTCTCGGGGGGCGCGGACGAGCAGTACTTC.

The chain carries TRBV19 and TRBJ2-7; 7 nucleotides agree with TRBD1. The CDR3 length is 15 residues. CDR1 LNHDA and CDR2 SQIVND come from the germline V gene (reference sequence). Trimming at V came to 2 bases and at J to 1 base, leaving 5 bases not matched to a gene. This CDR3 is CASSIMTGPSYEQYF. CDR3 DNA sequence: TGTGCCAGTAGTATAATGACAGGGCCTTCCTACGAGCAGTACTTC.

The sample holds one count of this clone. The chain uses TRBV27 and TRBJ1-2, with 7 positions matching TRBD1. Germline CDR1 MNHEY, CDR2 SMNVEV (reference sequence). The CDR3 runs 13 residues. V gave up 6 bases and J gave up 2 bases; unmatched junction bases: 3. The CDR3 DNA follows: TGTGCCAGCAGGCCGGGACAGAACTATGGCTACACCTTC. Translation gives CASRPGQNYGYTF.

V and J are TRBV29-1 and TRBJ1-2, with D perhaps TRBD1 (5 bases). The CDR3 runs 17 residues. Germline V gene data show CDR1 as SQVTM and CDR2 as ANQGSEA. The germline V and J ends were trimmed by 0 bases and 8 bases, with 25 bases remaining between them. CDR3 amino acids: CSVEDIGSPQVAQGYTF. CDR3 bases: TGCAGCGTTGAAGATATAGGATCGCCACAGGTGGCCCAGGGCTACACCTTC.

CDR3 nucleotide sequence: TGTGCCTGGAGTGACATAAATGAGCAGTTCTTC. Translation gives CAWSDINEQFF. The chain combines TRBV30 with TRBJ2-1; D is unclear. From germline, CDR1 is GTSNPN and CDR2 SVGIG (reference sequence). This CDR3 spans 11 amino acids. V was pared by 1 base and J by 7 bases, with 5 bases between.

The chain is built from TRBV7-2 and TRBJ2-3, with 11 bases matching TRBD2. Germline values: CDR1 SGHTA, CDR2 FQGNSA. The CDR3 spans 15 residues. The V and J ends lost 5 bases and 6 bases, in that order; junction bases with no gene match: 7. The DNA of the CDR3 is TGTGCCAGCAGCCAGACTAGCGGGGTAGCGGATACGCAGTATTTT. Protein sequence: CASSQTSGVADTQYF.